The present entry profiles one T cell receptor (beta chain) with its context. This specimen comes from a study of blood T cell repertoires in COVID-19. Across the whole study: Donors in the United States, Italy and Spain gave samples during acute or convalescent COVID-19.

Assay used: immunoSEQ multiplex PCR; TCRdb lists only in-frame clones, some missing. The sample shows under 130,000 clones, about 89% of them seen only once. From germline, CDR1 is MGHRA and CDR2 YSYEKL. V was clipped by 1 base and J by 2 bases; unmatched bases: 4. The CDR3 totals 15 residues. The genes are TRBV4-1 and TRBJ2-7; 8 bases agree with TRBD1. The receptor comes from a woman aged 55 to 70 with acute or convalescent COVID-19. The sequencing sample was made of peripheral blood. The CDR3 coding sequence is TGCGCCAGCAGCCAAGGACAGGGGTCCACCTACGAGCAGTACTTC. Translation: CASSQGQGSTYEQYF.